A selection of T cell receptor beta chains follows, all from one sample in a study of shared clonotypes between healthy human individuals. Generated by immunoSEQ multiplex PCR, the TCRdb table keeps only in-frame clones and is missing some. The sample lists more than 2 million clones; approximately 95% were seen once. Sequenced input: naive CD4+ T cells sorted from blood. These receptor sequences come from a man younger than 35 in good health. Each CDR3 is given with its conserved first and last residue. A D gene is named only where the DNA matches it firmly. Not all rows give a size; the values are once, few, many and, for expanded clones, a class.

TRBJ2-5	-	TRBD2	TRBV6-6	CASRPRGATLGETQYF	TGTGCCAGCAGACCGCGGGGGGCAACACTAGGAGAGACCCAGTACTTC
TRBJ1-5	-	TRBD1	TRBV30	CAWSGGTGLNQPQHF	TGTGCCTGGAGTGGGGGGACAGGGCTTAATCAGCCCCAGCATTTT
TRBJ2-1	-	TRBD1	TRBV6-1	CASTPSRQGEFF	TGTGCCAGCACCCCCTCCCGACAGGGTGAGTTCTTC
TRBJ2-7	-	-	TRBV5-1	CASSLAEDFNYEQYF	TGCGCCAGCAGCTTGGCCGAGGACTTCAACTACGAGCAGTACTTC
TRBJ1-2	few	-	TRBV21-1	CASSKVKCGYTF	TGTGCCAGCAGCAAAGTTAAGTGTGGCTACACCTTC
TRBJ2-5	-	TRBD1	TRBV6-5	CASSRRDRRKETQYF	TGTGCCAGCAGCCGCCGGGACAGGCGAAAAGAGACCCAGTACTTC
TRBJ2-1	-	TRBD1	TRBV28	CASSLGDREYNEQFF	TGTGCCAGCAGTTTAGGGGACAGGGAGTACAATGAGCAGTTCTTC
TRBJ2-7	-	TRBD2	TRBV11-3	CASSLGGTSGYEQYF	TGTGCCAGCAGCTTAGGTGGGACTAGCGGCTACGAGCAGTACTTC
TRBJ2-7	-	-	TRBV7-9	CASSLGRGGNSEQYF	TGTGCCAGCAGCTTAGGGCGGGGCGGGAATAGCGAGCAGTACTTC
TRBJ1-3	few	-	TRBV18	CASSPPPAGNTIYF	TGTGCCAGCTCACCTCCGCCCGCTGGAAACACCATATATTTT
TRBJ2-2	-	-	TRBV6-5	CASSRGSSVGGELFF	TGTGCCAGCAGCAGGGGCTCCTCCGTGGGCGGGGAGCTGTTTTTT
TRBJ1-1	-	-	TRBV10-3	CAIRRTDMNTEAFF	TGTGCCATCAGGCGGACAGATATGAACACTGAAGCTTTCTTT
TRBJ2-7	-	-	TRBV20-1	CSAREAYEQYF	TGCAGTGCTAGGGAGGCCTACGAGCAGTACTTC
TRBJ2-1	-	-	TRBV6-6	CASMSVVDNEQFF	TGTGCCAGCATGAGCGTCGTGGACAATGAGCAGTTCTTC
TRBJ1-5	-	-	TRBV7-2	CASSLVQGSNQPQHF	TGTGCCAGCAGCTTGGTCCAGGGAAGCAATCAGCCCCAGCATTTT
TRBJ1-2	once	-	TRBV6-6	CASSSTGSSGYTF	TGTGCCAGCAGCTCAACAGGGTCGAGCGGCTACACCTTC
TRBJ2-5	-	-	TRBV2	CASSEALRGPGETQYF	TGTGCCAGCAGTGAAGCGCTCCGAGGCCCAGGAGAGACCCAGTACTTC
TRBJ2-2	-	TRBD2	TRBV29-1	CSVELAGDNTGELFF	TGCAGCGTTGAATTGGCGGGGGATAACACCGGGGAGCTGTTTTTT
TRBJ2-1	-	-	TRBV6-4	CASSSFKDNQNEQFF	TGTGCCAGCAGTTCATTTAAAGACAATCAGAATGAGCAGTTCTTC
TRBJ2-2	once	-	TRBV5-4	CASSAPNTGELFF	TGTGCCAGCAGCGCCCCCAACACCGGGGAGCTGTTTTTT
TRBJ2-1	-	-	TRBV2	CASSSDRSSYNEQFF	TGTGCCAGCAGCAGCGACAGAAGCTCCTACAATGAGCAGTTCTTC
TRBJ2-3	once	-	TRBV6-1	CASTQIPSTDTQYF	TGTGCCAGCACGCAGATTCCTAGCACAGATACGCAGTATTTT
TRBJ2-7	-	-	TRBV5-1	CASSFDSSEYEQYF	TGCGCCAGCAGCTTCGACAGTTCTGAGTACGAGCAGTACTTC
TRBJ1-5	-	TRBD1	TRBV30	CAWTQGADQPQHF	TGTGCCTGGACACAGGGGGCAGATCAGCCCCAGCATTTT
TRBJ1-4	few	-	TRBV7-2	CASSLVGGATNEKLFF	TGTGCCAGCAGCTTAGTAGGCGGAGCAACTAATGAAAAACTGTTTTTT
TRBJ2-2	-	TRBD2	TRBV4-1	CASSQDLLGWTRPGGNTGELFF	TGCGCCAGCAGCCAAGATCTTCTCGGCTGGACTCGGCCGGGGGGGAACACCGGGGAGCTGTTTTTT